This is a list of T cell receptor beta chains from one sample in a study of blood T cell repertoires in COVID-19. Profiling relied on immunoSEQ multiplex PCR, and the TCRdb table lists in-frame clones only, not all of them. The sample lists approximately 180,000 clones, approximately 85% occurring once. Sequencing was done on a sample of peripheral blood. Receptors originate from a human donor with active or convalescent COVID-19. The donor label of this sample is uncertain. The CDR3 runs from the conserved cysteine through the conserved F or W. A D gene is named only where the DNA matches it firmly. Clone size appears in some rows only: once, few, many, or a class for an expanded clone.

abundance	d_gene	j_gene	v_gene	CDR3nt	CDR3aa
NA	TRBD2	TRBJ2-1	TRBV2	TGTGCCAGCAGTGACGGGCTAGCGGGGGGGCTAAGGTACAATGAGCAGTTCTTC	CASSDGLAGGLRYNEQFF
NA	TRBD2	TRBJ2-4	TRBV3-1/TRBV3-2	TGTGCCAGCAGTTTTACTAGCGGGAGGATGGCCAAAAACATTCAGTACTTC	CASSFTSGRMAKNIQYF
few	TRBD1	TRBJ1-5	TRBV3-1/TRBV3-2	TGTGCCAGCAGCCAAAACAGGGGAAGTCAGCCCCAGCATTTT	CASSQNRGSQPQHF
NA	NA	TRBJ1-1	TRBV5-6	TGTGCCAGCAGCATAGTGGTGAACACTGAAGCTTTCTTT	CASSIVVNTEAFF
few	TRBD2	TRBJ2-3	TRBV5-4	TGTGCCAGCAGCTCGGGGAGGGCGGCTAGCGGGAGTGGGACAGATACGCAGTATTTT	CASSSGRAASGSGTDTQYF
NA	NA	TRBJ2-6	TRBV11-2	TGTGCCAGCAGCTCACTAAACTCTGGGGCCAACGTCCTGACTTTC	CASSSLNSGANVLTF
few	NA	TRBJ1-6	TRBV25-1	TGTGCCAGCAGTTCGACAGGTCATTCACCCCTCCACTTT	CASSSTGHSPLHF
few	TRBD1	TRBJ1-6	TRBV18	TGTGCCAGCTCACCGGGACAGGGTGATAATTCACCCCTCCACTTT	CASSPGQGDNSPLHF
NA	TRBD2	TRBJ2-1	TRBV3-1/TRBV3-2	TGTGCCAGCAGCTCGAGCGGGAGGAAGCAGTTCTTC	CASSSSGRKQFF
NA	NA	TRBJ2-1	TRBV6-5	TGTGCCAGCAGTATCGACACCACACCTTACAATGAGCAGTTCTTC	CASSIDTTPYNEQFF
NA	TRBD2	TRBJ2-1	TRBV19	TGTGCCAGTAGTAGCTCTAGCGGGAGGACTAAGTTCTTC	CASSSSSGRTKFF
NA	TRBD2	TRBJ2-7	TRBV29-1	TGCAGCGTTGGAAGGGGGCTTACTAGCGGGAGGCCGGGCGAGCAGTACTTC	CSVGRGLTSGRPGEQYF
NA	NA	TRBJ2-7	TRBV7-2	TGTGCCAGCAGCTTAGTGGGAGCGGAGGGGTACGAGCAGTACTTC	CASSLVGAEGYEQYF
NA	NA	TRBJ1-5	TRBV7-2	TGTGCCAGCAGCTTAGGTTTCGGGGGATGGAATCAGCCCCAGCATTTT	CASSLGFGGWNQPQHF
NA	NA	TRBJ1-2	TRBV7-9	TGTGCCAGCAGCTTAGGAACACAGGACTATGGCTACACCTTC	CASSLGTQDYGYTF
NA	NA	TRBJ2-3	TRBV9	TGTGCCAGCAGCGTAGGGTTACGACAGAGCACAGATACGCAGTATTTT	CASSVGLRQSTDTQYF
once	NA	TRBJ2-7	TRBV5-1	TGCGCCAGCAGCTTGGGCGGGCGCAGCTCCTACGAGCAGTACTTC	CASSLGGRSSYEQYF
NA	NA	TRBJ1-3	TRBV12-5	TGTGCTAGTGGTTTTCGGAGCTCTGGAAACACCATATATTTT	CASGFRSSGNTIYF
NA	TRBD1	TRBJ2-7	TRBV3-1/TRBV3-2	TGTGCCAGCAGCCTTTCACAGGGGAGATACGAGCAGTACTTC	CASSLSQGRYEQYF
NA	NA	TRBJ1-1	TRBV28	TGTGCCAGCAGACCCGGGGGGGCGAAGGGAACTGAAGCTTTCTTT	CASRPGGAKGTEAFF
once	NA	TRBJ2-1	TRBV7-8	TGTGCCAGCCTGCTGGAGAGGGTCCATTTCAATGAGCAGTTCTTC	CASLLERVHFNEQFF
NA	TRBD2	TRBJ2-3	TRBV14	TGTGCCAGCAGCCAGAGAAGCGGGAGGGCAGATACGCAGTATTTT	CASSQRSGRADTQYF
NA	NA	TRBJ2-5	TRBV30	TGTGCCTGGAATGGGGCAGACCAAGAGACCCAGTACTTC	CAWNGADQETQYF
NA	NA	TRBJ2-7	TRBV9	TGTGCCAGCAGCGTAGACTGGGGGGCCTACGAGCAGTACTTC	CASSVDWGAYEQYF
NA	TRBD2	TRBJ2-1	TRBV11-1	TGTGCCAGCAGCTTCCAAGCGGGAGGGCCTGAGCAGTTCTTC	CASSFQAGGPEQFF
NA	NA	TRBJ1-1	TRBV20-1	TGCACATCGGGGTTTCCTGAAGCTTTCTTT	CTSGFPEAFF
NA	TRBD1	TRBJ1-4	TRBV18	TGTGCCAGCTCACGGGACAGGGACCGTGAAAAACTGTTTTTT	CASSRDRDREKLFF
NA	NA	TRBJ2-3	TRBV19	TGTGCCAGTAGCTTTTCCCCGCAGCTAGCAGATACGCAGTATTTT	CASSFSPQLADTQYF
NA	TRBD2	TRBJ2-1	TRBV4-2	TGTGCCAGCAGCCAAGCAAGCGGGAGTTACTATGAGCAGTTCTTC	CASSQASGSYYEQFF
NA	NA	TRBJ2-7	TRBV27	TGTGCCAGCAGTTTCCAAGCCCCTAGCTCCCGGAGGAACGAGCAGTACTTC	CASSFQAPSSRRNEQYF
NA	TRBD2	TRBJ2-7	TRBV11-1	TGTGCCAGCAGCTTAAAAATAGCGGGACTCTACGAGCAGTACTTC	CASSLKIAGLYEQYF
NA	NA	TRBJ1-2	TRBV6-5	TGTGCCAGCAGTTACCTCGGAGGAGGCTACACCTTC	CASSYLGGGYTF
NA	NA	TRBJ2-1	TRBV13	TGTGCCAGCAGCTTAGTAAAGTGGGAGAACAATGAGCAGTTCTTC	CASSLVKWENNEQFF
once	NA	TRBJ2-2	TRBV10-3	TGTGCCATCCGGAGGGGTGGCGGAGAGAACACCGGGGAGCTGTTTTTT	CAIRRGGGENTGELFF
NA	NA	TRBJ2-3	TRBV7-2	TGTGCCAGCAGCTTAAGGGGGGGTCGGGACACAGATACGCAGTATTTT	CASSLRGGRDTDTQYF
NA	NA	TRBJ1-5	TRBV24-1	TGTGCCACCAGTGATGGAGAGGGAAGTATTCAGCCCCAGCATTTT	CATSDGEGSIQPQHF
NA	TRBD1	TRBJ1-2	TRBV12-3/TRBV12-4	TGTGCCAGCAGTTGGGACAGGGGGGGTGGCTACACCTTC	CASSWDRGGGYTF
NA	TRBD1	TRBJ1-3	TRBV4-1	TGCGCCAGCAGCCAAACCTTTCCACCGGGACAGGGCCTTCTCGGCACCATATATTTT	CASSQTFPPGQGLLGTIYF
NA	NA	TRBJ2-3	TRBV2	TGTGCCAGCAGAGAGGCTGAGGGGGCAGATACGCAGTATTTT	CASREAEGADTQYF
NA	NA	TRBJ1-5	TRBV7-8	TGTGCCAGCAGCGGTATAGAGGCGCTTAGCAATCAGCCCCAGCATTTT	CASSGIEALSNQPQHF
NA	NA	TRBJ1-4	TRBV7-3	TGTGCCAGCAGCTTATCGGGGGGAACTAATGAAAAACTGTTTTTT	CASSLSGGTNEKLFF
NA	NA	TRBJ1-1	TRBV9	TGTGCCAGCAGCCCGTGGAGGGAGAACACTGAAGCTTTCTTT	CASSPWRENTEAFF
NA	TRBD1	TRBJ1-4	TRBV30	TGTGCCTGGAGGAAACAGGGGGCGCATATGTCGAGTGAAAAACTGTTTTTT	CAWRKQGAHMSSEKLFF
NA	TRBD1	TRBJ2-7	TRBV6-5	TGTGCCAGCAGTTACCGCCAGGGGGCGGGGGAGCAGTACTTC	CASSYRQGAGEQYF
NA	NA	TRBJ1-2	TRBV6-5	TGTGCCAGCAGTTACGGTTACAGGGATGCAGGCTACACCTTC	CASSYGYRDAGYTF
NA	TRBD2	TRBJ2-1	TRBV6-5	TGTGCCAGCACCCGAGCGGGGGGGCCCGTCTATGAGCAGTTCTTC	CASTRAGGPVYEQFF
NA	TRBD2	TRBJ2-1	TRBV10-1	TGCGCCAGCAGACCGGGACTAGCGGCTTCCAATGAGCAGTTCTTC	CASRPGLAASNEQFF
NA	TRBD2	TRBJ2-7	TRBV2	TGTGCCAGCAGTGAAAGTACTAGCGGTCCCTACGAGCAGTACTTC	CASSESTSGPYEQYF